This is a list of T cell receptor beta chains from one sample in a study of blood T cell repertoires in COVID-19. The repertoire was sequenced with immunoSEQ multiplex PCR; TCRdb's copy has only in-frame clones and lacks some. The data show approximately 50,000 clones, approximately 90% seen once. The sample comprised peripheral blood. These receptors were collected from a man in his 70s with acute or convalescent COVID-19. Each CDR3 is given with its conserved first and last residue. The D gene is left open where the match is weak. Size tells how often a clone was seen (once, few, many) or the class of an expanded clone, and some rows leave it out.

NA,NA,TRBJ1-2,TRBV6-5,CASSYSPGEGYGYTF,TGTGCCAGCAGTTACTCGCCAGGGGAAGGTTATGGCTACACCTTC
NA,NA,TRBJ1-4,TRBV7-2,CASSMSSGVGEKLFF,TGTGCCAGCAGTATGAGTTCGGGGGTTGGTGAAAAACTGTTTTTT
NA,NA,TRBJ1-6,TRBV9,CASSVGGSPLHF,TGTGCCAGCAGCGTCGGGGGATCACCCCTCCACTTT
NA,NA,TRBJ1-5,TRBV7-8,CASSLATGGSKQPQHF,TGTGCCAGCAGCTTAGCGACAGGAGGTAGTAAGCAGCCCCAGCATTTT
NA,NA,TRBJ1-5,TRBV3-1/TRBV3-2,CASSQAYLDNQPQHF,TGTGCCAGCAGCCAAGCATACCTAGACAATCAGCCCCAGCATTTT
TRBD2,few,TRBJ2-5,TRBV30,CAWSVGRGGPNLETQYF,TGTGCCTGGAGTGTGGGGCGGGGGGGCCCGAATTTGGAGACCCAGTACTTC
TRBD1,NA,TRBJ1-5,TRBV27,CASSPRDRGPRGNQPQHF,TGTGCCAGCAGTCCGCGGGACAGGGGGCCCAGGGGCAATCAGCCCCAGCATTTT
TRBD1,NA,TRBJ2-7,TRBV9,CASSAPGTGDDEQYF,TGTGCCAGCAGCGCCCCCGGGACAGGAGACGACGAGCAGTACTTC
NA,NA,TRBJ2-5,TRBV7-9,CASSLGLASLQETQYF,TGTGCCAGCAGCTTAGGCCTAGCGTCCCTTCAAGAGACCCAGTACTTC
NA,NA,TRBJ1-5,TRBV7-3,CASSSTPDQPQHF,TGTGCCAGCAGCTCCACCCCAGATCAGCCCCAGCATTTT
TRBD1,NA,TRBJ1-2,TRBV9,CASSLDRGPTGGYTF,TGTGCCAGCAGCTTGGACAGGGGGCCGACAGGTGGCTACACCTTC
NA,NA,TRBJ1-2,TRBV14,CASSQGSIYGYTF,TGTGCCAGCAGCCAAGGCAGTATCTATGGCTACACCTTC
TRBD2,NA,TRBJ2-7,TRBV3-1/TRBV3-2,CASSLRAGAYEQYF,TGTGCCAGCAGCCTAAGGGCGGGGGCCTACGAGCAGTACTTC
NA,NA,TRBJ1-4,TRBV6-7,CASTSFSGCPRKLFF,TGTGCCAGCACCTCTTTCTCCGGTTGCCCTAGAAAACTGTTTTTT
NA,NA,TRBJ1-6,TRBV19,CASSPERDIYNSPLHF,TGTGCCAGTAGCCCGGAGAGGGACATCTATAATTCACCCCTCCACTTT
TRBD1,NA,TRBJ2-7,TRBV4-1,CASSQDRGTGPYEQYF,TGCGCCAGCAGCCAAGATCGAGGGACAGGTCCCTACGAGCAGTACTTC
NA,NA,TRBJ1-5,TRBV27,CASRTGGGSNQPQHF,TGTGCCAGCAGAACGGGGGGGGGAAGCAATCAGCCCCAGCATTTT
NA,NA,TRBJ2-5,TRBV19,CASSTDFARETQYF,TGTGCCAGTAGCACCGACTTTGCCCGGGAGACCCAGTACTTC
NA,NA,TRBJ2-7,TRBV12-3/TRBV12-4,CATSRGKSYEQYF,TGTGCCACCTCCCGGGGAAAATCCTACGAGCAGTACTTC
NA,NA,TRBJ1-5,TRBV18,CASSGQASNQPQHF,TGTGCCAGCTCAGGACAAGCTAGCAATCAGCCCCAGCATTTT
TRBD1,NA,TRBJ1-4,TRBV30,CAWGQGVEEKLFF,TGTGCCTGGGGACAGGGTGTGGAGGAAAAACTGTTTTTT
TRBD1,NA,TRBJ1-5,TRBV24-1,CATSDSGRGRGGESNQPQHF,TGTGCCACCAGTGATTCCGGCAGGGGGCGCGGAGGGGAAAGCAATCAGCCCCAGCATTTT
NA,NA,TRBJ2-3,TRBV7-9,CASSSIPGGQPDTQYF,TGTGCCAGCAGTTCGATTCCCGGCGGACAGCCAGATACGCAGTATTTT
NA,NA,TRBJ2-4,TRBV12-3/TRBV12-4,CASSFSRGGIQYF,TGTGCCAGCAGTTTCTCCAGGGGCGGCATTCAGTACTTC
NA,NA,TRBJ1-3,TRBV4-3,CASSQEGGARGNTIYF,TGCGCCAGCAGCCAAGAAGGGGGGGCGCGGGGAAACACCATATATTTT
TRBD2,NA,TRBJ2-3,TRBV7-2,CASSLVVRLAGGQLFF,TGTGCCAGCAGCTTAGTCGTGCGACTAGCGGGGGGGCAGTTATTCTTT
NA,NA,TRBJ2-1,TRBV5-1,CASSLRGASSYNEQFF,TGCGCCAGCAGCTTGCGCGGGGCTAGCTCCTACAATGAGCAGTTCTTC